This T cell receptor beta chain emerged from a study of CD8+ T cells in alopecia areata. Sequencing used cDNA as its template, made by extracting RNA and reverse transcribing it. The data were produced by immunoSEQ multiplex PCR, yet TCRdb's version contains in-frame clones alone and is incomplete. This sample yields some 100,000 clones, of which less than 75% are seen a single time; about 31% belongs to the top ten. CDR3 length: 14 amino acids. CDR1 SQVTM and CDR2 ANQGSEA come from the germline V gene. Trimming took 4 bases from V and 4 from J, leaving 13 bases between them. Indicated treatment: oral pan-JAK inhibitor, 5-10 mg twice daily. This clone has more than one count but fewer than ten.

The specimen comprised CD8+ T cells sorted from blood, sampled at week 4, from a patient treated with tofacitinib. This TCR derives from a human donor with alopecia areata. The rearrangement links TRBV29-1 to TRBJ2-2; D is unresolved. The CDR3 DNA sequence: TGCAGCGTTGGTCCCAGTCCGGGCACCGGGGAGCTGTTTTTT. Residues: CSVGPSPGTGELFF.